Each of the 6 T cell receptor beta chains below was sequenced from the same sample in a study of Ad26.COV2.S vaccination and SARS-CoV-2 variants (dated by TCRdb to about 2021). The library was built by means of the immunoSEQ multiplex PCR assay. TCRdb provides this immuneACCESS table in a form limited to in-frame rearrangements. Some clones are lacking; in checked studies, under half of them reflect an unresolved V gene, and why the rest are absent is not known. Across this sample there are 300,000 to 450,000 clones, with around 90% seen only once. Roughly 3.9% of the sample is in the top ten clones. The sample's time point, from its label and the paper: individuals recovered from natural SARS-CoV-2 infection. The source material was peripheral blood, sampled after recovery from COVID-19. Receptors originate from a human donor who had recovered from COVID-19.

V usage is TRBV7-3 and J usage is TRBJ2-1, with D perhaps TRBD1 (5 bases). The CDR3 spans 14 residues. Deletions cut 1 base from V and 7 bases from J, with 11 bases between. From germline, CDR1 is SGHTA and CDR2 FQGTGA. CDR3 in amino acids: CASSLNGRVNEQFF. Written as DNA, the CDR3 is TGTGCCAGCAGCTTAAATGGCAGGGTTAATGAGCAGTTCTTC.

The genes are TRBV5-1 and TRBJ2-3; the D gene is possibly TRBD2 (6 bases). The CDR3 spans 15 residues. V dropped 0 bases and J dropped 2 bases, with 10 bases sitting between them. Germline V CDR1 and CDR2: SGHRS, YFSETQ. The CDR3 loop reads CASSLEPGVTDTQYF. CDR3 DNA sequence: TGCGCCAGCAGCTTGGAGCCGGGGGTCACAGATACGCAGTATTTT.

This clone was seen once. V is TRBV4-1 and J is TRBJ1-4, with D perhaps matching TRBD1 (5 bases). CDR1 and CDR2 from the germline V gene are MGHRA and YSYEKL. V lost 1 base and J 1 base, leaving 16 bases between the germline ends. The CDR3 has 18 residues. The CDR3 reads CASSQVWGGTRTNEKLFF. The CDR3 region has the DNA TGCGCCAGCAGCCAAGTGTGGGGCGGAACTCGAACTAATGAAAAACTGTTTTTT.

The chain is built from TRBV24-1 and TRBJ2-2; perhaps TRBD1 as D (5 bases). Germline V CDR1 and CDR2: KGHDR, SFDVKD. The CDR3 sequence is 14 residues long. V was trimmed by 1 base and J by 6 bases, leaving 8 bases between them. The CDR3 loop reads CATSDLGVPGELFF. The CDR3 DNA follows: TGTGCCACCAGTGATTTAGGGGTTCCCGGGGAGCTGTTTTTT.

The chain employs TRBV6-2 or TRBV6-3 and TRBJ2-1; 14 bases match TRBD2. This CDR3 comprises 21 residues. V dropped 4 bases and J dropped 7; count of bases not matched to a gene: 21. CDR1 is MNHEY, CDR2 SVGEGT, per germline. The CDR3 sequence: CASSFLTPGLAGATITNEQFF. The CDR3 nucleotides read TGTGCCAGCAGTTTCCTCACCCCGGGACTAGCGGGGGCGACTATCACTAATGAGCAGTTCTTC.

About this clone itself: At one end the junction does not follow the germline gene, possibly because of a read error. DNA for the CDR3: TGTGCCAGCAGTCAAGCGGGGGGGCCAAGCAATGAGCAGTTCTTC. It yields the protein CASSQAGGPSNEQFF. The V and J genes are TRBV2 and TRBJ2-1, with 10 bases aligning to TRBD2. This CDR3 is 15 amino acids long. Per germline, CDR1 SNHLY and CDR2 FYNNEI. The whole variable domain, filled in from reference TRBV2 and TRBJ2-1, reads EPEVTQTPSHQVTQMGQEVILRCVPISNHLYFYWYRQILGQKVEFLVSFYNNEISEKSEIFDDQFSVERPDGSNFTLKIRSTKLEDSAMYFCASSQAGGPSNEQFFGPGTRLTVL.